The next 20 T cell receptor beta chains were all read from a single sample in a study of blood T cell repertoires in COVID-19. The repertoire was sequenced with immunoSEQ multiplex PCR; TCRdb's copy has only in-frame clones and lacks some. The sample has some 140,000 clones; more than 60% are singletons. The sample was peripheral blood. The receptors stem from a man older than 75 with acute or convalescent COVID-19.

The chain combines TRBV4-3 with TRBJ2-3, with D unresolved. In germline, CDR1 is LGHNA, CDR2 YSLEER. Trimming stripped 3 bases from V and 2 bases from J, with 12 bases between. The CDR3 is made up of 15 amino acids. The CDR3 DNA reads TGCGCCAGCAGCCAGACTGACGGCCTCACAGATACGCAGTATTTT. Translation gives CASSQTDGLTDTQYF.

This chain connects TRBV7-9 to TRBJ2-2; unclear D gene. Germline-derived CDR1 and CDR2 are SEHNR and FQNEAQ (reference sequence). Trimming cost V 5 bases and J 6 bases, with 13 bases left between them. This CDR3 is 14 amino acids long. The CDR3 DNA is TGTGCCAGCAGCCTCGATTCCTCGGCCGGGGAGCTGTTTTTT. It encodes CASSLDSSAGELFF.

The table lists this clone with a count of one. The V gene is TRBV9, the J gene TRBJ2-5; D may be TRBD2 (5 bases). V was pared by 3 bases and J by 1 base, with 13 bases between. The CDR3 runs to 15 residues. CDR1 is SGDLS and CDR2 is YYNGEE in the germline V gene. The CDR3 region is CASSASARGQETQYF. The CDR3 coding sequence is TGTGCCAGCAGCGCATCTGCTCGGGGCCAAGAGACCCAGTACTTC.

The V gene is TRBV18, the J gene TRBJ2-7; no firm D call. The CDR3 sequence is 14 residues long. The germline gives CDR1 KGHSH, CDR2 LQKENI. V was trimmed by 6 bases and J by 2 bases, leaving 14 bases between them. The CDR3 bases are TGTGCCAGCTCCTATACGACAAACACCTACGAGCAGTACTTC. Translating it yields CASSYTTNTYEQYF. The full variable domain, with the rest looked up from reference TRBV18 and TRBJ2-7, is NAGVMQNPRHLVRRRGQEARLRCSPMKGHSHVYWYRQLPEEGLKFMVYLQKENIIDESGMPKERFSAEFPKEGPSILRIQQVVRGDSAAYFCASSYTTNTYEQYFGPGTRLTVT.

About this clone itself: An end of the junction does not agree with germline; a read error may underlie this. The rearrangement links TRBV6-6 to TRBJ2-7, with D unresolved. The CDR3 has 12 residues. Germline-derived CDR1 and CDR2 are MNHNY and SVGAGI (reference sequence). CDR3 protein: CASSYSSHEQYF. The DNA of the CDR3 is TGTGCCAGCAGTTACTCCTCCCACGAGCAGTACTTC.

The rearrangement uses TRBV5-6 and TRBJ2-5; TRBD2 is a possible D gene (6 bases). The germline CDR1 and CDR2 sequences are SGHDT and YYEEEE. The length of the CDR3 is 16 residues. With 0 bases removed from V and 1 base from J, the gap between germline ends came to 13 bases. CDR3 DNA sequence: TGTGCCAGCAGCTTGGCCGGGGGAGAACCCCAAGAGACCCAGTACTTC. Translated, it gives CASSLAGGEPQETQYF.

This clone was found many times. V is TRBV7-9 and J is TRBJ1-1; 8 bases line up with TRBD1. CDR3 length: 12 residues. V trimming: 5 bases; J trimming: 11 bases; junction bases outside the gene matches: 7. The germline V gene has CDR1 SEHNR and CDR2 FQNEAQ (reference sequence). The DNA for the CDR3 is TGTGCCAGCAGCAGTGGACAGGGTGGCGCTTTCTTT. Amino acids: CASSSGQGGAFF.

The rearrangement joins TRBV3-1 (or the pseudogene TRBV3-2) to TRBJ1-2, with TRBD1 identical over 8 bases. Germline V lookup: CDR1 LGHDT, CDR2 YNNKEL (reference sequence). Trimming at V came to 4 bases and at J to 4 bases, leaving 2 bases not matched to a gene. There are 13 residues in the CDR3. CDR3 sequence reads: CASSLGQVYGYTF. Written as DNA, the CDR3 is TGTGCCAGCAGCCTGGGACAGGTCTATGGCTACACCTTC.

V and J are TRBV5-1 and TRBJ1-5; TRBD1 is a possible D gene (6 bases). Per the germline V gene, CDR1 is SGHRS and CDR2 is YFSETQ. V was cut by 4 bases and J by 9 bases, with 17 bases left in between. This CDR3 comprises 14 residues. As DNA, the CDR3 is TGCGCCAGCAGCCCTGGGGACACAGGAGGGCCCCAGCATTTT. This gives the protein CASSPGDTGGPQHF.

The gene calls are TRBV4-1 and TRBJ2-2, with 7 bases fitting TRBD2. Trimming at V came to 6 bases and at J to 6 bases, leaving 13 bases not matched to a gene. From germline, CDR1 is MGHRA and CDR2 YSYEKL. CDR3 length equals 16 residues. CDR3 nucleotide sequence: TGCGCCAGCAGGCGACTAGCTACCCTGCGAGCCGGGGAGCTGTTTTTT. This encodes CASRRLATLRAGELFF.

This chain links TRBV19 with TRBJ1-2, with no clear D. V was trimmed by 3 bases and J by 1 base, leaving 9 bases between them. This CDR3 spans 14 amino acids. Germline values: CDR1 LNHDA, CDR2 SQIVND (reference sequence). CDR3 protein: CASSIGELNYGYTF. The CDR3 nucleotides read TGTGCCAGTAGTATTGGGGAGCTTAACTATGGCTACACCTTC.

The genes are TRBV6-5 and TRBJ2-7; TRBD1 might be the D (6 bases). The CDR3 sequence is 13 residues long. V lost 6 bases and J 2 bases, leaving 11 bases between the germline ends. CDR1 and CDR2 from the germline V gene are MNHEY and SVGAGI. CDR3 sequence (DNA): TGTGCCAGCAGCGGACAGTCTACCTACGAGCAGTACTTC. It yields the protein CASSGQSTYEQYF.

The chain carries TRBV9 and TRBJ2-5; D may be TRBD1 (6 bases). The CDR3 is made up of 17 amino acids. V was cut by 6 bases and J by 2 bases, with 23 bases left in between. Per the germline V gene, CDR1 is SGDLS and CDR2 is YYNGEE. CDR3 loop: CASTLTGSTGIQETQYF. In nucleotides, the CDR3 is TGTGCCAGCACCCTGACAGGATCCACTGGGATACAAGAGACCCAGTACTTC.

The DNA of the CDR3 is TGTGCCAGCAGCTTAGATTACGGGGGAGAATCCCAGTACTTC. Amino acid sequence: CASSLDYGGESQYF. The chain carries TRBV11-2 and TRBJ2-5; D may be TRBD2 (6 bases). CDR1 is SGHAT and CDR2 is FQNNGV in the germline V gene. Trimming shortened V by 0 bases and J by 9 bases, and 14 bases separated the two germline ends. The CDR3 extends over 14 amino acids. The full variable domain, rest sourced from reference TRBV11-2 and TRBJ2-5, is EAGVAQSPRYKIIEKRQSVAFWCNPISGHATLYWYQQILGQGPKLLIQFQNNGVVDDSQLPKDRFSAERLKGVDSTLKIQPAKLEDSAVYLCASSLDYGGESQYFGPGTRLLVL.

The chain has TRBV2 and TRBJ1-2, with no clear D. CDR3 length: 12 residues. The germline V and J ends were trimmed by 4 bases and 2 bases, with 5 bases remaining between them. Germline assignment: CDR1 SNHLY and CDR2 FYNNEI. DNA of the CDR3: TGTGCCAGCAGTGTACAGAACTATGGCTACACCTTC. Protein: CASSVQNYGYTF.

The CDR3 here is CASSMGPDQETQYF. In nucleotides, the CDR3 is TGTGCCAGTAGTATGGGCCCGGACCAAGAGACCCAGTACTTC. The chain uses TRBV19 and TRBJ2-5; the D is unclear. V lost 3 bases, J lost 0 bases, and 8 bases lay in between. The germline CDR1 and CDR2 sequences are LNHDA and SQIVND (reference sequence). The CDR3 extends over 14 amino acids.

The chain is built from TRBV11-1 and TRBJ2-4; maybe TRBD1 (6 bases). From germline, CDR1 is SGHAT and CDR2 FQDESV (reference sequence). V was clipped by 5 bases and J by 1 base, with 15 bases between them. The CDR3 is 16 amino acids. CDR3 loop: CASSLNDQGAKNIQYF. CDR3 DNA: TGTGCCAGCAGCCTTAACGATCAGGGGGCCAAAAACATTCAGTACTTC. The variable domain in full, completed from reference TRBV11-1 and TRBJ2-4, reads EAEVAQSPRYKITEKSQAVAFWCDPISGHATLYWYRQILGQGPELLVQFQDESVVDDSQLPKDRFSAERLKGVDSTLKIQPAELGDSAMYLCASSLNDQGAKNIQYFGAGTRLSVL.

The chain links TRBV5-1 to TRBJ2-6, with D tentatively TRBD1 (6 bases). The CDR3 has 20 amino acids. V was shortened by 1 base and J by 1 base, with 21 bases between the two germline ends. The germline gives CDR1 SGHRS, CDR2 YFSETQ. The CDR3: CASSLIWDGGPVSGANVLTF. CDR3 nucleotides: TGCGCCAGCAGCTTGATTTGGGATGGGGGCCCTGTTTCTGGGGCCAACGTCCTGACTTTC.

This clone was recorded a few times. The gene calls are TRBV30 and TRBJ1-4; no reliable D call. V was trimmed by 1 base and J by 8 bases, leaving 14 bases between them. Germline-derived CDR1 and CDR2 are GTSNPN and SVGIG (reference sequence). This CDR3 has 14 amino acids. The CDR3 loop is CAWSGHSAGEKLFF. CDR3 DNA: TGTGCCTGGAGTGGCCACAGCGCGGGGGAAAAACTGTTTTTT. The complete variable domain, with remaining parts taken from reference TRBV30 and TRBJ1-4, reads SQTIHQWPATLVQPVGSPLSLECTVEGTSNPNLYWYRQAAGRGLQLLFYSVGIGQISSEVPQNLSASRPQDRQFILSSKKLLLSDSGFYLCAWSGHSAGEKLFFGSGTQLSVL.

The genes are TRBV19 and TRBJ2-5; TRBD1 is a possible D gene (5 bases). Germline V lookup: CDR1 LNHDA, CDR2 SQIVND (reference sequence). The CDR3 is 14 residues long. V lost 3 bases to trimming and J lost 0 bases, with 8 bases between them. The CDR3 DNA is TGTGCCAGTAGTATGACAGAGTACCAAGAGACCCAGTACTTC. This encodes CASSMTEYQETQYF.